This is a list of T cell receptor beta chains from one sample in a study of cytomegalovirus exposure and HLA in healthy donors. Using immunoSEQ multiplex PCR, the repertoire was profiled, and TCRdb retains in-frame clones only, with some absent. The sample totals more than 90,000 clones. The sequencing input was PBMCs. These TCRs come from a man in his forties in good health and CMV-seropositive. CDR3s include the opening cysteine and the closing phenylalanine or tryptophan. A D gene is named only where the DNA matches it firmly. For some rows the clone size is stated as once, few or many, or as a class when expanded; others skip it.

d_call	v_call	j_call	clone_size	cdr3_aa
NA	TRBV11-2	TRBJ1-3	NA	CASSLPIESGNTIYF
NA	TRBV29-1	TRBJ1-1	NA	CSVKDLTEAFF
NA	TRBV18	TRBJ1-3	NA	CASSPMGQGYTIYF
NA	TRBV10-3	TRBJ2-1	NA	CAISDRVGGTTRYNEQFF
TRBD2	TRBV27	TRBJ2-1	NA	CASSSKSGRARWEQFF
NA	TRBV5-1	NA	NA	CASSLENEQYF
NA	TRBV7-6	TRBJ1-3	NA	CASSQGPASSGNTIYF
NA	TRBV25-1	TRBJ1-1	NA	CASSEYKQNTEAFF
NA	TRBV10-3	TRBJ1-5	NA	CAISEEGAPTQPQHF
TRBD2	TRBV5-1	TRBJ2-3	NA	CASRPLAGVLDTQYF
NA	TRBV4-2	TRBJ2-7	NA	CASSQEAVAPGGAPIEQYF
TRBD2	TRBV5-1	TRBJ2-7	NA	CASSAAGGPSYEQYF
TRBD2	TRBV7-7	TRBJ2-1	NA	CASSLGLAGDEQFF
TRBD2	TRBV5-4	TRBJ2-3	NA	CASSLEAGAADTQYF
TRBD2	TRBV6-6	TRBJ2-5	NA	CASSPLAGGIPETQYF
NA	TRBV5-1	TRBJ2-2	NA	CASSPERPGELFF
NA	TRBV5-1	TRBJ2-1	NA	CASSQLGDYNEQFF
NA	TRBV28	TRBJ1-2	NA	CASSLSGDYGYTF
TRBD1	TRBV9	TRBJ2-3	NA	CASSSMTGPDTQYF
NA	TRBV7-3	TRBJ2-3	NA	CASSGAVGDTQYF
TRBD1	TRBV10-1	TRBJ1-4	NA	CASSRDRVNEKLFF
NA	TRBV30	TRBJ1-2	NA	CAREQRTDDGYTF
NA	TRBV19	TRBJ2-3	NA	CASSPTEKSTDTQYF
NA	TRBV5-6	TRBJ2-3	NA	CASSLLTSSTDTQYF
TRBD2	TRBV7-8	TRBJ2-5	NA	CASSETSAKETQYF
TRBD1	TRBV7-2	TRBJ2-7	NA	CASSLPQGFFGEQYF
TRBD2	TRBV6-5	NA	NA	CASRSTSGLTYEQYF
NA	TRBV2	TRBJ1-5	NA	CASSEALFRGGGQPQHF
TRBD2	TRBV6-1	TRBJ2-3	NA	CASILAGTDTQYF
TRBD2	TRBV27	TRBJ2-1	NA	CASSWGGIVYEQFF
NA	TRBV6-5	TRBJ2-3	NA	CASRPDYSTDTQYF
TRBD2	TRBV5-6	TRBJ2-7	NA	CASIGKREVYEQYF
TRBD1	TRBV30	TRBJ2-7	NA	CARGEGQLYEQYF
NA	TRBV6-1	TRBJ1-5	NA	CASSGGGGNQPQHF
TRBD2	TRBV7-2	TRBJ2-3	NA	CASSLYGLAGIDTQYF
NA	TRBV28	TRBJ2-2	NA	CASSLGTLLGGELFF
NA	TRBV5-8	TRBJ2-7	medium-sized	CASSLGGTSSYEQYF
TRBD1	TRBV19	TRBJ2-1	NA	CATSGQGPFFSYNEQFF
TRBD2	TRBV14	TRBJ2-2	NA	CASSQAAGNGELFF
NA	TRBV21-1	TRBJ2-7	NA	CASSKGSSRDRGHEQYF
TRBD1	TRBV27	TRBJ2-7	NA	CASSRQGDTYEQYF
NA	TRBV19	TRBJ2-7	NA	CASSTNYEQYF
TRBD1	TRBV10-3	TRBJ1-5	NA	CAISQDRGQGNQPQHF
TRBD2	TRBV9	TRBJ2-7	NA	CASSVAGTSGYEQYF
TRBD1	TRBV9	TRBJ2-7	NA	CASSVEQGAYEQYF
NA	TRBV18	TRBJ1-5	NA	CASSPSELSGNQPQHF
NA	TRBV4-1	TRBJ2-2	NA	CASSRGASSSGELFF
TRBD1	TRBV6-5	TRBJ2-1	NA	CASSAHRGEQFF
TRBD1	TRBV10-3	TRBJ1-1	NA	CAISVYRGRDTEAFF
NA	TRBV7-9	TRBJ2-4	NA	CASSFDFPDIQYF
TRBD2	TRBV7-2	TRBJ2-7	NA	CASSSTSGRAMYEQYF
TRBD1	TRBV5-1	TRBJ2-3	NA	CASSLVDREPDTQYF
TRBD2	TRBV7-3	TRBJ2-3	NA	CASSRAGASTDTQYF